The clone carrying this T cell receptor beta chain came up a few times. This specimen comes from a study of Graves' ophthalmopathy and Graves' hyperthyroidism. This CDR3 has 16 amino acids. The V end lost 1 base, the J end lost 0 bases, and 13 bases lay between the germline ends. Germline CDR1 SGHAT, CDR2 FQDESV (reference sequence). CDR3 regions of TCR beta were amplified from RNA transcripts. Amplification began with first-round RT-PCR using HTBI primers, then second-round multiplex PCR was performed. TCRdb fed the multiplex PCR reads into MiXCR, producing one record per CDR3 protein. The table has 600,000 to 650,000 distinct CDR3 sequences, 22% seen once.

The source of this sequence is a woman aged 18-30 years with stable Graves' hyperthyroidism. Some clones in this sample may be carry-over from other donors' samples. The chain links TRBV11-1 to TRBJ2-7; D not resolved. The specimen was peripheral blood. The CDR3 sequence: CASSLGVSLHSYEQYF. Written as DNA, the CDR3 is TGTGCCAGCAGCTTAGGAGTTAGTCTACACTCCTACGAGCAGTACTTC.